The subject of this entry is one T cell receptor beta chain. Its recognized antigen is unknown. The cohort consisted of hundreds of healthy bone marrow donors. At the time of sampling, every cohort member was nominally healthy, though immune exposures that went unrecorded were likely present. The donor was CMV seronegative and was included in the group of a few hundred seronegative cohort members. A peripheral blood sample was collected from each donor, and TCR beta sequencing was performed on peripheral blood mononuclear cells. Genomic DNA was extracted from the blood cell samples with the Qiagen DNeasy Blood Extraction Kit. The library was produced with the immunoSEQ multiplex PCR assay. The multiplex PCR relied on a mix of 60 forward primers for TCR Vbeta segments and 13 reverse primers for TCR Jbeta segments. The CDR3 region of rearranged TCR beta genes was amplified from genomic DNA with a multiplex PCR assay. The amplified TCR beta libraries were sequenced on the Illumina HiSeq System as 87-base-pair reads. Concerning the study's data processing: A later analysis counted about 82 million unique TCR beta chains across the 550 to 700 repertoires, and some 11 million of these chains were shared by at least two donors. To remove PCR and sequencing errors, raw reads were error-corrected and collapsed into unique sequences using a nearest-neighbor algorithm that merged closely related sequences. To assign V, D and J gene segments, CDR3 sequences were aligned to IMGT reference sequences. For a sequence to be retained, at least a six-nucleotide match to both a V gene segment and a J gene segment was required. A rearrangement was called productive if the CDR3 had no stop codons and remained in frame with V and J, and every other rearrangement was called non-productive. Following IMGT convention, CDR3 was defined as the stretch from the second conserved V-encoded cysteine up to the conserved J-encoded phenylalanine. Sequences without an unambiguous match to a single V gene segment were excluded from the earlier analysis of approximately 560 of the donors. An earlier analysis of fewer than 650 of the donors classified V segments as functional when productive rearrangements were above 56.7% and as segregating when the standard deviation between donors was above 5%. A statistical classification framework was built to diagnose cytomegalovirus status from the catalog of TCR beta chain sequences. In a later analysis, V and J genes were assigned by comparing TCR nucleotide sequences against IMGT/GENE-DB human TR gene sequences. Using the TCRdist pipeline, a later analysis assigned CDR3 sequences along with most-parsimonious VDJ recombination scenarios. In a later analysis, every TCR beta chain was defined by the combination of its CDR3 amino acid sequence and its V-gene family, and reads without a unique V-gene family were dropped. In a later analysis, fewer than 600 highly shared, low-generation-probability nucleotide sequences were removed to address suspected cross-contamination and a sequencing artifact. In a later analysis, a clonal expansion index was calculated for each public chain from normalized within-repertoire ranks of inferred template counts. In a later analysis, generation probabilities were computed using a VDJ recombination model fitted to out-of-frame rearrangements, and the results were checked against IGoR. In a later analysis, TCR-TCR, TCR-HLA and TCR-CMV co-occurrence was scored with hypergeometric tests, and a repertoire-size bias correction was applied to TCR pairs. A later analysis estimated false discovery rates by permuting HLA or CMV assignments 20 times. In a later analysis, co-occurring TCRs were grouped with DBSCAN, and TCRdist sequence similarity was added when clustering was performed within HLA-allele-positive subsets. For co-occurrence clustering, repertoires with fewer than 30,000 or more than 120,000 public chains were excluded, along with four to six repertoires with anomalous nucleotide sharing. TCRdb limited this immuneACCESS table to in-frame rearrangements with V and J called. A share of clones is missing; checked studies link under half to unresolved V genes, and the rest is unexplained. V and J calls and clone size are copied from that table; D and trimming were computed from the DNA. This sample's table has entries for 75,000 to 85,000 clones. Jointly, the top ten make up less than 0.65% of the sample.

The data derive from a study of cytomegalovirus exposure and HLA in healthy donors (dated by TCRdb to the late 2010s). Background for the entire study: In an earlier analysis of 550 to 750 of the donors, approximately 300 Gb of sequence data and 95 million to 130 million unique TCR beta sequences from 150 million to 200 million T cells were reported. An earlier analysis of 587 of the donors used high-throughput TCR beta sequencing to judge whether each TCR beta V gene segment behaved as functional or pseudogenic. An early release that covered about 600 HLA-typed donors contained approximately 300 gigabases of sequencing data and around 85 million unique TCR sequences. Donor age, sex, ethnicity and CMV serostatus were collected together with the repertoire data. Every repertoire in the discovery cohort had been generated on one and the same sequencing platform. The study profiled the T cell repertoires of under 700 subjects by immunosequencing and related them to cytomegalovirus serostatus. Rather than using new phenotypic data, the later analysis identified candidate immune exposures from TCR beta sequences and from how often those sequences occurred across donors. Typing coverage varied by locus: roughly 629-640 donors for A, B, C, DRB1 and DQB1; under 550 for DQA1; 600 to 610 for DPA1; approximately 470 for DPB1. The aim of the study was to test whether cataloging public T cell receptors could identify signatures of past pathogen exposure. To predict cytomegalovirus infection status, the study combined high-throughput TCR immunosequencing, statistical association of individual TCRs with disease status, and machine learning. Among the roughly 390 genotyped donors, around 81% belonged to the genetic ancestry cluster associated with self-reported Caucasian donors. A separate validation cohort of 100 to 150 different subjects was used in addition to the approximately 700-subject first cohort. In a later analysis, previously published TCR beta repertoires from about 640 donors were re-analyzed and high-resolution HLA genotyping was added so that TCR occurrence patterns could be studied. Roughly five DR-DQ haplotypes were treated as single units for association and clustering because of strong linkage in the cohort. HLA typing covered class I and class II loci at four-digit resolution. On average, around 240,000 unique TCR beta nucleotide sequences were sequenced per donor among a few hundred genotyped donors of the cohort, with around 19% of those sequences being non-productive. A later genetic analysis took genome-wide SNP genotypes for 398 of the 666 donors and used that subset as a discovery cohort. Study-level results and caveats: Compared with equally common non-associated chains, HLA-associated TCR beta chains in a later analysis were more clonally expanded and had lower generation probabilities. Because counts were too low, seventeen rarely observed V segments, including chromosome 9 orphons, were excluded from the earlier analysis of about 500 of the donors. In both the original and validation cohorts, the classifier was reported to diagnose cytomegalovirus status with high specificity and sensitivity. Only TCR beta chains were sequenced in this cohort, and the absence of alpha or paired-chain data limited detectable features. Most CMV-associated TCR beta chains appeared to be HLA-restricted in a later analysis, and the HLA associations seemed to be driven largely by CMV exposure. Across donors, most TCR sequences were observed very rarely, whereas some public TCRs were present in many individuals. A later genetic analysis associated a missense DCLRE1C variant with V-gene and J-gene trimming of TCR beta chains, and an independent cohort replicated the association. A cluster of highly shared sequence variants was judged likely to represent a technical artifact of the sequencing pipeline. An earlier analysis of approximately 590 of the donors showed that most TCR beta V segments appeared in productive rearrangements either about 90% or about 30% of the time, which broadly matched IMGT annotations. When HLA alleles, especially DR and DQ, strongly co-occurred, attributing TCR associations to individual alleles was difficult. A later analysis found that TCR association rates varied across HLA loci, with DRB1 alleles showing the most associated TCRs and HLA-C alleles the fewest. A total of fewer than 200 TCR beta chains were listed by the study as associated with cytomegalovirus. CMV serostatus was the only immune exposure information available for the cohort. The authors suggested that the approach could potentially be extended to other disease states and immunological phenotypes. Because HLA typing was missing for some donors at each locus, association tests included only the typed subset. Linkage disequilibrium might explain the correlated functional status among segregating V segments, but an unknown experimental factor could not be excluded. According to a later analysis, parvovirus B19, influenza, CMV and Epstein-Barr virus appeared linked to several top co-occurrence clusters. A further reported finding was that TCR beta sequences accurately predicted the HLA-A and HLA-B alleles for most subjects in the first cohort. According to a later genetic analysis, donors in an Asian-associated ancestry cluster had fewer N-insertions in productive TCRs than the roughly 670-donor mean. Presence/absence analyses assumed roughly uniform sequencing depth across donors, an assumption that may not hold. At a false discovery rate of 0.05, a later analysis linked 16,951 TCR beta sequences to specific HLA alleles. In vitro tests confirmed that three of the cytomegalovirus-associated TCR beta chains recognize cytomegalovirus antigens.

The source material was PBMCs. The receptor was isolated from a man between 45 and 60 years old in good health and CMV-seronegative.

The nucleotides are TGTGCCAGCAGCCTCCAGGGGACAGGGAATCAGCCCCAGCATTTT. It specifies CASSLQGTGNQPQHF. The chain couples TRBV5-4 to TRBJ1-5; 9 junctional bases match TRBD1. The germline V gene (reference sequence) gives CDR1 as SGHNT and CDR2 as YYREEE. The CDR3 measures 15 amino acids from cysteine to phenylalanine. Only the CDR3 part of the read is kept: 45 bases, read in frame from the first base. V has 4 bases trimmed and J has 4 bases trimmed; junction bases matching no gene number 6.